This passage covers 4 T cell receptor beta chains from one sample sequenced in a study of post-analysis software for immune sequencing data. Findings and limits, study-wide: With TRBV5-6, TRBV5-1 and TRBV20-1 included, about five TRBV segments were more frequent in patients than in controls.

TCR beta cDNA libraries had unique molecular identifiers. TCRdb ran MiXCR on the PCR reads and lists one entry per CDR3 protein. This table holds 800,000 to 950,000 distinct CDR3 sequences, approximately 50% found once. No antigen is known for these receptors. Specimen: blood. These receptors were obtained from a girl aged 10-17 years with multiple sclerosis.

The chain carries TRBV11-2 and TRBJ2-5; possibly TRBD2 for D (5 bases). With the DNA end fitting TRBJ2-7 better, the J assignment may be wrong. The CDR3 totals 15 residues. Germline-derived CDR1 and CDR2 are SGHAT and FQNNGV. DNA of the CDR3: TGTGCCAGCAGCTCCTTGAGGGCGAACCCCTACGAGCAGTACTTC. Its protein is CASSSLRANPYEQYF.

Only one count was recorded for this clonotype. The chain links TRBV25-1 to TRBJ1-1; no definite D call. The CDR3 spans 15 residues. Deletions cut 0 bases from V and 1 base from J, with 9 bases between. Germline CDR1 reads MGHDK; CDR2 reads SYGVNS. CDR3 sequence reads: CASSEYLAGNTEAFF. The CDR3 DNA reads TGTGCCAGCAGTGAATACCTTGCAGGGAACACTGAAGCTTTCTTT.

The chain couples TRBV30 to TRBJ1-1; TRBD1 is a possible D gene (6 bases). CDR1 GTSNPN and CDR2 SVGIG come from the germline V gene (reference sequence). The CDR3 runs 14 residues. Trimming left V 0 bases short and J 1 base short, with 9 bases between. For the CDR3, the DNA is TGTGCCTGGAGTGTACGACAGGCGAACACTGAAGCTTTCTTT. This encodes CAWSVRQANTEAFF.

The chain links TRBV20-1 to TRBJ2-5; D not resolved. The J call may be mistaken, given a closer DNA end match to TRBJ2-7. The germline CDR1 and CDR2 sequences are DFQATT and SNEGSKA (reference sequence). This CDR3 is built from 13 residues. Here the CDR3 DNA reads TGCAGTGGGGTCCGGTCCCTACCAAACGAGCAGTACTTC. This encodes CSGVRSLPNEQYF.